Described below is a single T cell receptor beta chain sequence and its context. Germline and junction disagree at one end, which may indicate a read error. This sample was taken from a study of CD4 and CD8 cells across lung adenocarcinoma regions. Localized lung adenocarcinoma, a non-small cell lung cancer, affected the donors. Using its own MiXCR run on the PCR reads, TCRdb lists one record per CDR3 protein. The table shows around 20,000 distinct CDR3 sequences, with 45% to 55% occurring only once. Sequencing was performed on CD4+ T cells from the margin of a lung tumor. The sequence was obtained from a male donor with lung adenocarcinoma. The CD4 and CD8 labels of this study may be unreliable.

The CDR3 DNA sequence: TGTGCCGGGGGGATCGGGGGCTCGAGCCCAGATACCCAGTACTTT. Translation: CAGGIGGSSPDTQYF. The chain has TRBV10-3 and TRBJ2-3; D assignment may be TRBD1 or TRBD2 (6 bases each). This CDR3 is 15 amino acids long. Germline lookup yields CDR1 ENHRY and CDR2 SYGVKD.